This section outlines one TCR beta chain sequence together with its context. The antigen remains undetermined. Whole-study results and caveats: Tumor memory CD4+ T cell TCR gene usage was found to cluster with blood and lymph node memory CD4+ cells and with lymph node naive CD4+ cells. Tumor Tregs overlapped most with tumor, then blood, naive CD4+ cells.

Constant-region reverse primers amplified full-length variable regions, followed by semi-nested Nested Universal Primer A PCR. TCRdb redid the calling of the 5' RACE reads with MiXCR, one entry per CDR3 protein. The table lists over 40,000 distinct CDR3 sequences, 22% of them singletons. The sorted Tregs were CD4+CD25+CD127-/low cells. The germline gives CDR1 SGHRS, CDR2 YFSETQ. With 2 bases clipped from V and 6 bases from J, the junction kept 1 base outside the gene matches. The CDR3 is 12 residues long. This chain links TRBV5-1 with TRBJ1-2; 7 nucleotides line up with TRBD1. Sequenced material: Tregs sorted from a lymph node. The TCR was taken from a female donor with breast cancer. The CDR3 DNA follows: TGCGCCAGCAGCTTAGGGGGCGATGGCTACACCTTC. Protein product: CASSLGGDGYTF.